The clone carrying this T cell receptor beta chain was recorded only once. The data are from a study of blood T cell repertoires in COVID-19. Study overall: Spain, Italy and the United States supplied samples that represented acute and convalescent COVID-19. Sources were T cells, B-cell-depleted T cells, or PBMCs; the material itself was cDNA or gDNA.

The CDR3 length is 13 residues. Germline assignment: CDR1 SQVTM and CDR2 ANQGSEA. The V end lost 4 bases, the J end lost 4 bases, and 13 bases lay between the germline ends. The assay was immunoSEQ multiplex PCR, and TCRdb's table has in-frame clones only and misses some. The sample carries approximately 200,000 clones, roughly 80% recorded once. Sequencing used peripheral blood. The chain joins TRBV29-1 to TRBJ2-5; D is uncertain. The clonotype comes from a woman of 80 years or more with COVID-19, enrolled during active disease. CDR3 amino acids: CSVVIFSLETQYF. The CDR3 DNA is TGCAGCGTTGTTATTTTTTCTTTAGAGACCCAGTACTTC.